This T cell receptor beta chain was retrieved from a study of T cell changes during pregnancy in multiple sclerosis. TCRdb keeps only in-frame clones here, not all; method: immunoSEQ multiplex PCR. Of approximately 130,000 clones in the sample, roughly 96% were seen once. The sample here was peripheral blood, taken after pregnancy. The receptor was derived from a female donor with multiple sclerosis, enrolled in a pregnancy study.

The CDR3 nucleotides read TGCGCCAGCAGCCAAGCAGGACTATTACAGCAGTACTTC. Translated: CASSQAGLLQQYF. V usage is TRBV4-1 and J usage is TRBJ2-7; D possibly corresponds to TRBD2 (6 bases). The V end lost 1 base, the J end lost 8 bases, and 12 bases lay between the germline ends. CDR1 is MGHRA and CDR2 is YSYEKL in the germline V gene. This CDR3 has 13 residues.